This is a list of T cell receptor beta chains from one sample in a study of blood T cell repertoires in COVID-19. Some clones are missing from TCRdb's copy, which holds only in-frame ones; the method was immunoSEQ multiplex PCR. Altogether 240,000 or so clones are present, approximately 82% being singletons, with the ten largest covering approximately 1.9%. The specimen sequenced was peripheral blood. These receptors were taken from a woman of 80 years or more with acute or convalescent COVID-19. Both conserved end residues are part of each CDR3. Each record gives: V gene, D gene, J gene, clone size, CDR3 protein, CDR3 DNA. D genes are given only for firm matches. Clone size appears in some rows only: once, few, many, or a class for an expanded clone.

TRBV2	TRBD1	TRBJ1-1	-	CASSEAKGAWVFF	TGTGCCAGCAGTGAAGCGAAGGGGGCCTGGGTTTTCTTT
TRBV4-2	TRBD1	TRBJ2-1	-	CASSQIGTGNYNEQFF	TGTGCCAGCAGCCAAATTGGGACAGGGAACTACAATGAGCAGTTCTTC
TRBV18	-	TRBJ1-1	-	CASSPGAQRNTEAFF	TGTGCCAGCTCACCCGGCGCACAGAGGAACACTGAAGCTTTCTTT
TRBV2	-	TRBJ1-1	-	CASRTSLGNTEAFF	TGTGCCAGCCGAACTTCCCTCGGGAACACTGAAGCTTTCTTT
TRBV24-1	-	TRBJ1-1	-	CATSDSTDRNTEAFF	TGTGCCACCAGTGATTCCACGGACAGGAACACTGAAGCTTTCTTT
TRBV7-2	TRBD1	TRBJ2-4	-	CASSPQGQGANIQYF	TGTGCCAGCAGCCCTCAGGGACAGGGGGCGAACATTCAGTACTTC
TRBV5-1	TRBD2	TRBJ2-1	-	CASSFMAGDGYNEQFF	TGCGCCAGCAGCTTCATGGCGGGGGACGGGTACAATGAGCAGTTCTTC
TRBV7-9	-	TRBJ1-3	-	CASSLEGQAGGNTIYF	TGTGCCAGCAGCTTAGAAGGGCAGGCGGGAGGAAACACCATATATTTT
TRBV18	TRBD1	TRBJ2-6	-	CASSPQGTGVASGANVLTF	TGTGCCAGCTCCCCACAGGGGACAGGGGTTGCTTCTGGGGCCAACGTCCTGACTTTC
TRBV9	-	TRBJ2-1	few	CASSVVGGNNEQFF	TGTGCCAGCAGCGTAGTTGGAGGGAACAATGAGCAGTTCTTC
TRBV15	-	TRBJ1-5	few	CATSKWGGNQPQHF	TGTGCCACCAGCAAGTGGGGGGGCAATCAGCCCCAGCATTTT
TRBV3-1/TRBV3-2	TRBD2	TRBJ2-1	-	CASSQSGTTQFF	TGTGCCAGCAGCCAGTCGGGGACTACGCAGTTCTTC
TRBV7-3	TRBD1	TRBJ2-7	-	CASRESGTGEGEQYF	TGTGCCAGCAGGGAATCCGGGACAGGGGAGGGCGAGCAGTACTTC
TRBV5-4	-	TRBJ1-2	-	CASSEDRSFYGYTF	TGTGCCAGCAGCGAGGACAGATCCTTCTATGGCTACACCTTC
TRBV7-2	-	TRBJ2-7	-	CASSLGFTGGVYEQYF	TGTGCCAGCAGCTTAGGATTTACAGGAGGGGTCTACGAGCAGTACTTC
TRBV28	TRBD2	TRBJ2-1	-	CASSLAGGHNEQFF	TGTGCCAGCAGTCTAGCGGGAGGCCACAATGAGCAGTTCTTC
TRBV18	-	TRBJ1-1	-	CASSPGSRGELAFF	TGTGCCAGCTCACCAGGTTCTCGGGGGGAGCTTGCTTTCTTT
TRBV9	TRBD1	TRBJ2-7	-	CASSGGQGYEQYF	TGTGCCAGCAGCGGTGGACAGGGCTACGAGCAGTACTTC
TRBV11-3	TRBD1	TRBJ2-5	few	CASSLRRPGQGKETQYF	TGTGCCAGCAGCTTAAGGAGGCCGGGACAGGGAAAAGAGACCCAGTACTTC
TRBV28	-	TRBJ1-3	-	CASRKGGSGNTIYF	TGTGCCAGCAGAAAAGGGGGTTCTGGAAACACCATATATTTT
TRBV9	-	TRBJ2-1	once	CASSVGPPSAPEQFF	TGTGCCAGCAGCGTAGGGCCGCCTTCTGCCCCGGAGCAGTTCTTC
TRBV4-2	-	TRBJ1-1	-	CASSRTGLSTEAFF	TGTGCCAGCAGCCGAACAGGGTTGTCCACTGAAGCTTTCTTT
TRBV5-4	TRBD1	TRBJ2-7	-	CASSLGPGTAAYEQYF	TGTGCCAGCAGCTTGGGCCCCGGGACAGCGGCCTACGAGCAGTACTTC
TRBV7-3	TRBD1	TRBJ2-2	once	CASSLSRGPGGELFF	TGTGCCAGCAGCTTATCTAGGGGGCCTGGCGGGGAGCTGTTTTTT
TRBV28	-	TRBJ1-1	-	CASSFSGSWTEAFF	TGTGCCAGCAGTTTTTCGGGGTCTTGGACTGAAGCTTTCTTT
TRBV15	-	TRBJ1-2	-	CATSRDPAGSYGYTF	TGTGCCACCAGCAGAGATCCGGCAGGCTCCTATGGCTACACCTTC
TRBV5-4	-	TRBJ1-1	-	CASSLRQLMNTEAFF	TGTGCCAGCAGCTTGAGACAGCTGATGAACACTGAAGCTTTCTTT